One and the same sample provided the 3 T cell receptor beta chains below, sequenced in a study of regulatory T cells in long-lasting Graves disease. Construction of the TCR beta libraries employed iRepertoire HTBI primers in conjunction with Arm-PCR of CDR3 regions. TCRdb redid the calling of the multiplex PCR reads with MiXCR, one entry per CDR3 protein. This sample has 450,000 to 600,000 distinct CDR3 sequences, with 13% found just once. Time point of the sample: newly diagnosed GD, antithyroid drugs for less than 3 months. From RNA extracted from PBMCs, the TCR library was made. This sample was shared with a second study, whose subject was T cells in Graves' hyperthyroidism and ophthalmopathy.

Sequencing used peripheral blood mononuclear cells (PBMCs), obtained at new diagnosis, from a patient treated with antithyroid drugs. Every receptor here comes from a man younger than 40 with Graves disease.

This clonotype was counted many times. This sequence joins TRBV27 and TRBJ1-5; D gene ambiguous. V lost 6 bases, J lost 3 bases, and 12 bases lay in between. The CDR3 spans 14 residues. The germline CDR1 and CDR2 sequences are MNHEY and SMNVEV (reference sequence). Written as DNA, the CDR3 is TGTGCCAGCAGCCTCCCCGAGGCCAATCAGCCCCAGCATTTT. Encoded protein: CASSLPEANQPQHF.

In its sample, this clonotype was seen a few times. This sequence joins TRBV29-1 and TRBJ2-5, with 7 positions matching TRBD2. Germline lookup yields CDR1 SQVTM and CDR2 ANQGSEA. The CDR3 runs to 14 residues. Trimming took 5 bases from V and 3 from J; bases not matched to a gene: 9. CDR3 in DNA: TGCAGCGTTAACGTGGGGGGGGTTAAAGAGACCCAGTACTTC. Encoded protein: CSVNVGGVKETQYF. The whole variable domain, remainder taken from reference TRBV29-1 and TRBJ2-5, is SAVISQKPSRDICQRGTSLTIQCQVDSQVTMMFWYRQQPGQSLTLIATANQGSEATYESGFVIDKFPISRPNLTFSTLTVSNMSPEDSSIYLCSVNVGGVKETQYFGPGTRLLVL.

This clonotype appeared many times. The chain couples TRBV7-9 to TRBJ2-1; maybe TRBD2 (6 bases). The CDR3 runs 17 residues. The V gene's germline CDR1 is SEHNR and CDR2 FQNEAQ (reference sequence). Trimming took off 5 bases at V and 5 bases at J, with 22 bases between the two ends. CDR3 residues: CASSPVVGSARNNEQFF. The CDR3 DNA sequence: TGTGCCAGCAGCCCGGTGGTCGGGAGCGCTCGGAACAATGAGCAGTTCTTC.